This T cell receptor beta chain was identified during a study of T-cell memory formation after mild COVID-19. J lost 4 bases, V lost 0 bases, and 2 bases had no gene match. The CDR3 is 15 residues long. In germline, CDR1 is SGHRS, CDR2 YFSETQ. TCRdb redid the calling of the 5' RACE reads with MiXCR, one entry per CDR3 protein. In the table there are 110,000 to 150,000 distinct CDR3 sequences, around 15% of which are singletons. This clonotype was picked up a small number of times. This clonotype originated in an adult woman who had mild COVID-19 (a few samples of this study predate the infection). Cell type and time point are not known. The chain carries TRBV5-1 and TRBJ2-1; 9 positions agree with TRBD1. Sequenced sample: PBMCs or a T cell subset sorted from them (not recorded which). The CDR3 sequence is CASSLAGTGYNEQFF. The CDR3 coding sequence is TGCGCCAGCAGCTTGGCCGGGACAGGGTACAATGAGCAGTTCTTC.